The T cell receptor beta chain under discussion was sequenced for a study of T cell responses to AZD1222 COVID-19 vaccine. The V gene lost 8 bases and the J gene lost 0 bases, with 11 bases spanning the gap. Germline-derived CDR1 and CDR2 are MNHEY and SMNVEV (reference sequence). The CDR3 contains 13 residues. This clone has only a few counts. Clones were read by immunoSEQ multiplex PCR, and TCRdb kept only the in-frame ones, dropping some. The sample yields 90,000 to 130,000 clones, roughly 90% seen once. The V and J genes are TRBV27 and TRBJ2-7; no clear D. This material consisted of peripheral blood, taken on day 0 of MenACWY control vaccination. This sequence was found in an adult in good health. The CDR3 spells CASAHGSSYEQYF. The CDR3 bases are TGTGCCAGCGCTCACGGCAGCTCCTACGAGCAGTACTTC.